This T cell receptor (beta chain) originates from a study of blood T cells in healthy people across ages. This clonotype was counted ten times or more. Its antigen is undetermined. Sample-barcoded 5' priming and a J-beta primer mix drove a second PCR of about 7 to 11 cycles. TCRdb re-derived calls from the 5' RACE reads in MiXCR, one entry per CDR3 protein. The sample shows 750,000 to 1,000,000 distinct CDR3 sequences, roughly 29% of them seen only once. CDR3 length: 14 amino acids. The germline V gene encodes CDR1 MNHEY and CDR2 SMNVEV (reference sequence). Trimming took off 5 bases at V and 3 bases at J, with 14 bases between the two ends. Russia was home to the donors, healthy Caucasian individuals aged 6 to 90. Study outcomes and limitations: Researchers report that TCR beta diversity correlated strongly with naive T cell percentage. Changes seen in expanded clonotypes were possibly confounded by donor CMV status left unknown.

The sample was also reused in another study, on T cells of mothers and their children. That source reports: Evidence of persistent microchimeric T cell clones was absent.

The sequencing input was blood. This receptor was identified in a woman aged 35 to 49 in good health. The J gene is TRBJ2-7, the V gene TRBV27, with D maybe TRBD1 (5 bases). CDR3 sequence: CASSPRGSHYEQYF. DNA for the CDR3: TGTGCCAGCAGTCCTAGGGGTTCTCACTACGAGCAGTACTTC.